Below, 5 T cell receptor beta chains from the same sample are listed, as sequenced in a study of shared clonotypes between healthy human individuals. The method was immunoSEQ multiplex PCR; TCRdb's version includes in-frame clones alone and lacks a portion of them. The sample has about 1.5 million clones, 95% to 99% seen once. The sequenced material came from naive CD4+ T cells sorted from blood. The subset here: CD45RA+ positively selected. These receptors originate from a man younger than 40 in good health.

This chain joins TRBV14 and TRBJ2-1; TRBD2 matches at 9 bases. The V segment lost 2 bases and the J segment 9 bases; nucleotides outside the gene matches: 2. Germline CDR1 SGHDN, CDR2 FVKESK. This CDR3 has 13 amino acids. The CDR3, as DNA: TGTGCCAGCAGCCAACGACTAGCGGCTGAGCAGTTCTTC. Translating it yields CASSQRLAAEQFF.

V usage is TRBV25-1 and J usage is TRBJ1-1, with TRBD1 identical over 7 bases. J gave up 3 bases and V 1 base, and 8 bases lay outside the gene matches. The CDR3 totals 16 residues. Germline V gene sequence: CDR1 MGHDK, CDR2 SYGVNS. The CDR3: CASSELTGRKDTEAFF. The CDR3, as DNA: TGTGCCAGCAGTGAATTGACAGGGAGAAAAGACACTGAAGCTTTCTTT. Filled out from reference TRBV25-1 and TRBJ1-1, the complete variable domain reads EADIYQTPRYLVIGTGKKITLECSQTMGHDKMYWYQQDPGMELHLIHYSYGVNSTEKGDLSSESTVSRIRTEHFPLTLESARPSHTSQYLCASSELTGRKDTEAFFGQGTRLTVV.

Written as DNA, the CDR3 is TGCAGCGTTCGTAGTGGGACTGTGGCCACAGATACGCAGTATTTT. Amino acids: CSVRSGTVATDTQYF. V gene TRBV29-1 combines with J gene TRBJ2-3; D possibly corresponds to TRBD2 (6 bases). V shed 5 bases and J shed 2 bases, with 17 bases lying between them. CDR1 and CDR2 from the germline V gene are SQVTM and ANQGSEA. This CDR3 is built from 15 residues.

The J gene is TRBJ2-7, the V gene TRBV27; maybe TRBD2 (6 bases). CDR3 size: 15 residues. Germline assignment: CDR1 MNHEY and CDR2 SMNVEV (reference sequence). The V gene lost 3 bases and the J gene lost 6 bases, with 18 bases spanning the gap. CDR3 loop: CASSFLSMRGGEQYF. DNA of the CDR3: TGTGCCAGCAGTTTCCTTTCTATGCGGGGAGGCGAGCAGTACTTC.

This clone was observed a single time. The genes are TRBV5-4 and TRBJ2-2; 10 positions agree with TRBD1. The V and J ends lost 0 bases and 6 bases, in that order; junction bases with no gene match: 8. The CDR3 covers 17 residues. Germline lookup yields CDR1 SGHNT and CDR2 YYREEE (reference sequence). The CDR3 spells CASSLVPPGQGPGELFF. CDR3 coding DNA: TGTGCCAGCAGCTTGGTACCACCGGGACAGGGGCCCGGGGAGCTGTTTTTT.